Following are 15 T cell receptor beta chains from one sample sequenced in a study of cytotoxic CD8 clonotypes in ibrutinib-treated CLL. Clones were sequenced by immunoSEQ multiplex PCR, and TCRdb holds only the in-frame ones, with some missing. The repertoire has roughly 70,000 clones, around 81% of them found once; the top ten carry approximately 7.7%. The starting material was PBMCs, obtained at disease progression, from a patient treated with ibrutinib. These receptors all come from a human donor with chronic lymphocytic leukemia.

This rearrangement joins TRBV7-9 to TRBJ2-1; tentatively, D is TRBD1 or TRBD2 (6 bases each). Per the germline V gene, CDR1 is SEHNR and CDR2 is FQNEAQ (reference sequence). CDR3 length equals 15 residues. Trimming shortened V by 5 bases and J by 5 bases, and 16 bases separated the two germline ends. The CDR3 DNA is TGTGCCAGCAGCCCCGTTCTAGGGGGGAACAATGAGCAGTTCTTC. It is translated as CASSPVLGGNNEQFF.

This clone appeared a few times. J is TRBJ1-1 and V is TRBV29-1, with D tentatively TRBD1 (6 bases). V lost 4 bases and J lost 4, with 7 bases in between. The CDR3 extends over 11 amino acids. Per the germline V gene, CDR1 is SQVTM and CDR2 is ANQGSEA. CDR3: CSVATGTEAFF. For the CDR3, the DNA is TGCAGCGTTGCGACAGGCACTGAAGCTTTCTTT.

The CDR3 nucleotides are TGTGCCAGCAGTTACGAGGTCGGAGGGGTCGGAAACACCATATATTTT. Amino acid sequence: CASSYEVGGVGNTIYF. The rearrangement links TRBV6-5 to TRBJ1-3; the D gene is possibly TRBD1 (5 bases). With 2 bases removed from V and 4 bases from J, the gap between germline ends came to 15 bases. Germline V gene lookup returns CDR1 MNHEY and CDR2 SVGAGI. The CDR3 spans 16 residues.

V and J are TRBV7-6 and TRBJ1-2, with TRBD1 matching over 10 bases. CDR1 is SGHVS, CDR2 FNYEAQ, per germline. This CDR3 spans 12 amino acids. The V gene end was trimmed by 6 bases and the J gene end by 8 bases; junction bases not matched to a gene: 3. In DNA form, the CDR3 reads TGTGCCAGCAGGACAGGGGGCGGGGGCTACACCTTC. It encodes CASRTGGGGYTF.

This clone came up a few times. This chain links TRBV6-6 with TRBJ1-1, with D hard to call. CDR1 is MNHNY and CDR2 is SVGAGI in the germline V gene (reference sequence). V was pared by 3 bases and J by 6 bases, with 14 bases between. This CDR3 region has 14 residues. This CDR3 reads CASSYLEAGAEAFF. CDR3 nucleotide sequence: TGTGCCAGCAGTTATCTCGAGGCGGGCGCTGAAGCTTTCTTT.

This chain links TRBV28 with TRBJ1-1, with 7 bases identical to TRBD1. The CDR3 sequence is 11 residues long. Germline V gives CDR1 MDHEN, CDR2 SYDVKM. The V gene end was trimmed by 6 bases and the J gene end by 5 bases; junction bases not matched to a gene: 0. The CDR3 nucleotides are TGTGCCAGCAGGACAGGGACTGAAGCTTTCTTT. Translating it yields CASRTGTEAFF.

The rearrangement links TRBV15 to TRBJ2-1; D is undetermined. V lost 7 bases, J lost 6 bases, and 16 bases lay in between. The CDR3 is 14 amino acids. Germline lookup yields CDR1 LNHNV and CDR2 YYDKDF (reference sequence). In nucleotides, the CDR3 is TGTGCCACCACCGAAATATATTCGGGCAATGAGCAGTTCTTC. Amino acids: CATTEIYSGNEQFF.

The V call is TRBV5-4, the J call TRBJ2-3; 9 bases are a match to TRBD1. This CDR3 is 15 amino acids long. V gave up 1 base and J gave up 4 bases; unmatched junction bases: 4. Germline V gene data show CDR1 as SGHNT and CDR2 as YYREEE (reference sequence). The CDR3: CASSLTGTGSDTQYF. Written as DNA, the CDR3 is TGTGCCAGCAGCTTGACCGGGACAGGGTCAGATACGCAGTATTTT.

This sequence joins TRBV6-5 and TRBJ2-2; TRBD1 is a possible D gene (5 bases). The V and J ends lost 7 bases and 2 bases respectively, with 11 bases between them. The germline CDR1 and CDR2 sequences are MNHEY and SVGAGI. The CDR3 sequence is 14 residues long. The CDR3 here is CASKFQGNTGELFF. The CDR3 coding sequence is TGTGCCAGCAAATTCCAGGGAAACACCGGGGAGCTGTTTTTT.

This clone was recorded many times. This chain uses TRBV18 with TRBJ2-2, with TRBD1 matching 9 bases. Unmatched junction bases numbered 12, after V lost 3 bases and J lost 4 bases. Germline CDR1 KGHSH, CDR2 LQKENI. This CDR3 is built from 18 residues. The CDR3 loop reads CASSPPNLRQGGTGELFF. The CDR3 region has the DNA TGTGCCAGCTCACCTCCGAATCTAAGACAGGGGGGCACCGGGGAGCTGTTTTTT.

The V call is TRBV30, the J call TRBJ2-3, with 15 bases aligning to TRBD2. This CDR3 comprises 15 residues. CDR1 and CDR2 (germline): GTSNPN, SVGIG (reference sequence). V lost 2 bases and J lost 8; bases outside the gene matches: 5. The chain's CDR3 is CAWSRTSGRGGTQYF. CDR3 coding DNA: TGTGCCTGGAGTCGGACTAGCGGGAGGGGAGGTACGCAGTATTTT.

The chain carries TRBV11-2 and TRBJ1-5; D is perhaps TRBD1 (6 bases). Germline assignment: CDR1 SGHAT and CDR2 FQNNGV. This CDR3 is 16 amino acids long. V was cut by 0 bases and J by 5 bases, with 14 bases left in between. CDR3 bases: TGTGCCAGCAGCTTAGATCTTCGGGGGGCGGATCAGCCCCAGCATTTT. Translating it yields CASSLDLRGADQPQHF.

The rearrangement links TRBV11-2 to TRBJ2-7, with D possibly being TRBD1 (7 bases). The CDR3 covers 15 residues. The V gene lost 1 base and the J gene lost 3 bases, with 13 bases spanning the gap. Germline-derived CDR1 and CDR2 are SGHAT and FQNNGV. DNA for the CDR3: TGTGCCAGCAGCTTAGTTCCGGGGGACAGCTACGAGCAGTACTTC. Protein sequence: CASSLVPGDSYEQYF.

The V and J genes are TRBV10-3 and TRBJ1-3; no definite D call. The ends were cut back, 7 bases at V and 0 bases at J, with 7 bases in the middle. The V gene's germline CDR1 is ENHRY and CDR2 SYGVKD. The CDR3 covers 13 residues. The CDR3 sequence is CAITPGSGNTIYF. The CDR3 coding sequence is TGTGCCATCACTCCGGGCTCTGGAAACACCATATATTTT.

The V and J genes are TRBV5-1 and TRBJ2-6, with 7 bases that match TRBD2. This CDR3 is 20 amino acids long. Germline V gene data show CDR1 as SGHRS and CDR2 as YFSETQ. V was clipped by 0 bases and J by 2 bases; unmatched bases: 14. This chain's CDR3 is CASSLARTSNAIAGANVLTF. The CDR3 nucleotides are TGCGCCAGCAGCTTGGCCCGGACTAGTAACGCAATTGCTGGGGCCAACGTCCTGACTTTC.